One and the same sample provided the 24 T cell receptor beta chains below, sequenced in a study of blood T cell repertoires in COVID-19. Libraries were prepared by immunoSEQ multiplex PCR; TCRdb keeps only in-frame clonotypes and omits some of them. Seen here are about 380,000 clones, 88% observed once, and the top ten hold more than 0.95%. The sequenced sample was PBMCs or T cells enriched from blood (not recorded which). These receptors originate from a woman between 18 and 29 years old who had recovered from COVID-19.

This chain connects TRBV24-1 to TRBJ2-1, with 7 nucleotides matching TRBD2. Germline lookup yields CDR1 KGHDR and CDR2 SFDVKD. The ends lost 9 bases at V and 0 bases at J; junction bases unmatched: 1. The CDR3 runs 13 residues. The CDR3 bases are TGTGCCACCGGGGGGGACTCCTACAATGAGCAGTTCTTC. Its protein is CATGGDSYNEQFF.

The chain carries TRBV7-9 and TRBJ2-3, with TRBD1 identical over 8 bases. The CDR3 is 18 amino acids. J gave up 2 bases and V 4 bases, and 14 bases lay outside the gene matches. CDR1 and CDR2 from the germline V gene are SEHNR and FQNEAQ (reference sequence). CDR3 loop: CASSSVRTGTGDTDTQYF. CDR3 in DNA: TGTGCCAGCAGCTCAGTGAGGACCGGGACAGGAGACACAGATACGCAGTATTTT.

This chain connects TRBV5-6 to TRBJ1-4, with D unresolved. Trimming took 2 bases from V and 8 from J, leaving 19 bases between them. The CDR3 is 16 residues long. From germline, CDR1 is SGHDT and CDR2 YYEEEE. In DNA, the CDR3 is TGTGCCAGCAGCTTCATCCGGGGAGGATTACGAGAAAAACTGTTTTTT. This sequence encodes CASSFIRGGLREKLFF.

The chain has TRBV3-1 (or the pseudogene TRBV3-2) and TRBJ1-1; D not resolved. The CDR3 is made up of 13 amino acids. V lost 7 bases and J 5 bases, leaving 14 bases between the germline ends. The germline V gene has CDR1 LGHDT and CDR2 YNNKEL (reference sequence). The CDR3 nucleotides are TGTGCCAGCACGGGAATAACGGGGACTGAAGCTTTCTTT. Protein product: CASTGITGTEAFF.

V gene TRBV19 combines with J gene TRBJ1-2; 7 positions match TRBD1. The CDR3 spans 16 residues. V was pared by 5 bases and J by 4 bases, with 13 bases of the junction left unmatched. The germline CDR1 and CDR2 sequences are LNHDA and SQIVND (reference sequence). CDR3 bases: TGTGCCAGTAGTTCTGGGGACAGCTATGGTTTCTATGGCTACACCTTC. This translates into CASSSGDSYGFYGYTF.

This clone was seen a single time. V usage is TRBV27 and J usage is TRBJ2-7; 7 positions agree with TRBD1. J gave up 1 base and V 5 bases, and 2 bases lay outside the gene matches. The CDR3 sequence is 13 residues long. Germline V gene data show CDR1 as MNHEY and CDR2 as SMNVEV (reference sequence). CDR3 bases: TGTGCCAGCAGTAGACAGGGATCCTACGAGCAGTACTTC. Encoded protein: CASSRQGSYEQYF.

This clone has just one count. This chain uses TRBV9 with TRBJ1-5; 10 bases align to TRBD1. This CDR3 is built from 15 residues. In germline, CDR1 is SGDLS, CDR2 YYNGEE. With V trimmed by 0 bases and J by 6 bases, 3 bases remained unmatched. The CDR3 sequence: CASSVAGTGVQPQHF. In DNA, the CDR3 is TGTGCCAGCAGCGTAGCGGGGACAGGGGTTCAGCCCCAGCATTTT.

The rearrangement uses TRBV19 and TRBJ1-5; no definite D call. CDR1 and CDR2 from the germline V gene are LNHDA and SQIVND (reference sequence). CDR3 length: 15 amino acids. Trimming removed 6 bases at V and 0 bases at J, with 12 bases between. CDR3 DNA: TGTGCCAGTAGAATTTCTCAGAATAGCAATCAGCCCCAGCATTTT. Its protein product is CASRISQNSNQPQHF. The variable domain in full, completed from reference TRBV19 and TRBJ1-5, reads DGGITQSPKYLFRKEGQNVTLSCEQNLNHDAMYWYRQDPGQGLRLIYYSQIVNDFQKGDIAEGYSVSREKKESFPLTVTSAQKNPTAFYLCASRISQNSNQPQHFGDGTRLSIL.

The V gene is TRBV7-3, the J gene TRBJ2-7; tentatively, D is TRBD1 (5 bases). V lost 6 bases, J lost 3 bases, and 12 bases lay in between. Per the germline V gene, CDR1 is SGHTA and CDR2 is FQGTGA. CDR3 length: 13 amino acids. CDR3 coding DNA: TGTGCCAGCAGGGCTACAGGTAACTACGAGCAGTACTTC. Translating gives CASRATGNYEQYF.

The chain combines TRBV28 with TRBJ1-2, with D hard to call. The CDR3 spans 15 residues. Per the germline V gene, CDR1 is MDHEN and CDR2 is SYDVKM. The V and J ends lost 6 bases and 4 bases respectively, with 18 bases between them. CDR3 DNA sequence: TGTGCCAGCAGAACCGGTCGGTTGACGGGCTATGGCTACACCTTC. Its protein is CASRTGRLTGYGYTF.

The chain couples TRBV11-2 to TRBJ1-1; 8 positions match TRBD1. The CDR3 runs to 15 residues. With 5 bases clipped from V and 5 bases from J, the junction kept 10 bases outside the gene matches. Germline CDR1 and CDR2: SGHAT and FQNNGV. The CDR3 reads CASSLGTGGDTEAFF. The CDR3 nucleotides read TGTGCCAGCAGCCTTGGTACAGGGGGGGATACTGAAGCTTTCTTT.

V and J are TRBV13 and TRBJ1-1; 9 bases are a match to TRBD1. J was trimmed by 2 bases and V by 5 bases; bases with no gene match: 12. Germline V lookup: CDR1 PRHDT, CDR2 FYEKMQ (reference sequence). The CDR3 is 17 residues long. The CDR3, as DNA: TGTGCCAGCAGCGGGTACCGGGACAGGGTGGCCAACACTGAAGCTTTCTTT. It encodes CASSGYRDRVANTEAFF.

V is TRBV18 and J is TRBJ2-3, with 8 bases lining up with TRBD2. Trimming cost V 4 bases and J 3 bases; bases outside gene matches: 12. CDR3 length: 17 amino acids. Per germline, CDR1 KGHSH and CDR2 LQKENI. In nucleotides, the CDR3 is TGTGCCAGCTCACTACGAGCGGGGGCTGGGGGGACAGATACGCAGTATTTT. Protein product: CASSLRAGAGGTDTQYF.

V usage is TRBV6-5 and J usage is TRBJ2-3, with D possibly being TRBD2 (5 bases). Germline loops: CDR1 MNHEY, CDR2 SVGAGI. V was pared by 7 bases and J by 7 bases, with 9 bases between. The CDR3 is 11 residues long. The CDR3 sequence: CASTGKNTQYF. Written as DNA, the CDR3 is TGTGCCAGCACGGGAAAGAATACGCAGTATTTT.

The V call is TRBV19, the J call TRBJ2-1; 7 bases are shared with TRBD1. CDR1 is LNHDA and CDR2 is SQIVND in the germline V gene (reference sequence). Trimming at V came to 6 bases and at J to 4 bases, leaving 9 bases not matched to a gene. The CDR3 spans 15 residues. The CDR3 protein is CASRLTGVQYNEQFF. The CDR3 nucleotides read TGTGCCAGTAGGCTAACAGGGGTCCAGTACAATGAGCAGTTCTTC. The full variable domain, rest sourced from reference TRBV19 and TRBJ2-1, is DGGITQSPKYLFRKEGQNVTLSCEQNLNHDAMYWYRQDPGQGLRLIYYSQIVNDFQKGDIAEGYSVSREKKESFPLTVTSAQKNPTAFYLCASRLTGVQYNEQFFGPGTRLTVL.

This chain uses TRBV7-6 with TRBJ1-2; 9 bases fit TRBD1. From germline, CDR1 is SGHVS and CDR2 FNYEAQ. The CDR3 contains 15 residues. J was trimmed by 4 bases and V by 4 bases; bases with no gene match: 7. The CDR3 sequence: CASSSQTGQGYGYTF. The CDR3 bases are TGTGCCAGCAGCTCACAGACGGGACAGGGCTATGGCTACACCTTC.

This chain joins TRBV28 and TRBJ2-7; weak D call: TRBD2 (6 bases). This CDR3 has 11 amino acids. CDR1 MDHEN and CDR2 SYDVKM come from the germline V gene. The germline V and J ends were trimmed by 6 bases and 13 bases, with 16 bases remaining between them. Here the CDR3 DNA reads TGTGCCAGCAGAGGAGATCCGGGACTCTACTTC. Its protein is CASRGDPGLYF.

CDR3 region: CSVLEADGSNQPQHF. DNA of the CDR3: TGCAGCGTTCTTGAGGCCGACGGTAGCAATCAGCCCCAGCATTTT. V is TRBV29-1 and J is TRBJ1-5, with unresolved D. The V end lost 5 bases, the J end lost 0 bases, and 14 bases lay between the germline ends. Germline CDR1 and CDR2: SQVTM and ANQGSEA. CDR3 size: 15 residues.

The chain links TRBV4-3 to TRBJ2-7; D gene unclear. CDR3 length equals 14 residues. The V and J ends lost 0 bases and 2 bases respectively, with 8 bases between them. From germline, CDR1 is LGHNA and CDR2 YSLEER. The CDR3, as DNA: TGCGCCAGCAGCCAAGACTCAGGTACCTACGAGCAGTACTTC. It codes for CASSQDSGTYEQYF.

J is TRBJ1-5 and V is TRBV6-5; D perhaps matches TRBD1 (6 bases). The CDR3 consists of 15 residues. Germline V CDR1 and CDR2: MNHEY, SVGAGI. V dropped 4 bases and J dropped 0 bases, with 10 bases sitting between them. CDR3 nucleotides: TGTGCCAGCAGTTGGTACAGGGTTAGCAATCAGCCCCAGCATTTT. This encodes CASSWYRVSNQPQHF.

This clone was counted a single time. The J gene is TRBJ1-3, the V gene TRBV3-1 (or the pseudogene TRBV3-2); 9 nucleotides line up with TRBD1. J was trimmed by 0 bases and V by 5 bases; bases with no gene match: 5. The CDR3 extends over 16 amino acids. Germline-derived CDR1 and CDR2 are LGHDT and YNNKEL (reference sequence). CDR3 sequence reads: CASSLGQGHSGNTIYF. As DNA, the CDR3 is TGTGCCAGCAGCTTGGGACAGGGCCACTCTGGAAACACCATATATTTT.

The chain couples TRBV6-5 to TRBJ1-4; 8 bases map to TRBD1. There are 15 residues in the CDR3. Germline V gene data show CDR1 as MNHEY and CDR2 as SVGAGI. Trimming took 5 bases from V and 7 from J; bases not matched to a gene: 9. CDR3 residues: CASSLNGQGGEKLFF. DNA for the CDR3: TGTGCCAGCAGTCTTAACGGACAGGGTGGTGAAAAACTGTTTTTT.

V is TRBV19 and J is TRBJ2-4; no definite D call. Germline CDR1 is LNHDA and CDR2 is SQIVND (reference sequence). The CDR3 sequence is 15 residues long. V gave up 1 base and J gave up 3 bases, with 10 bases separating them. In nucleotides, the CDR3 is TGTGCCAGTAGTATAGTAGCTGAAGTCAAAAACATTCAGTACTTC. Translated: CASSIVAEVKNIQYF. The full variable domain, completed using reference TRBV19 and TRBJ2-4, is DGGITQSPKYLFRKEGQNVTLSCEQNLNHDAMYWYRQDPGQGLRLIYYSQIVNDFQKGDIAEGYSVSREKKESFPLTVTSAQKNPTAFYLCASSIVAEVKNIQYFGAGTRLSVL.

This clone was counted only a few times. This chain links TRBV28 with TRBJ1-6, with D tentatively TRBD1 (6 bases). Per the germline V gene, CDR1 is MDHEN and CDR2 is SYDVKM. The CDR3 has 13 residues. V lost 8 bases and J lost 6, with 11 bases in between. The CDR3 region has the DNA TGTGCCAGCCGTGTAGGGGGTAATTCACCCCTCCACTTT. Translated: CASRVGGNSPLHF.